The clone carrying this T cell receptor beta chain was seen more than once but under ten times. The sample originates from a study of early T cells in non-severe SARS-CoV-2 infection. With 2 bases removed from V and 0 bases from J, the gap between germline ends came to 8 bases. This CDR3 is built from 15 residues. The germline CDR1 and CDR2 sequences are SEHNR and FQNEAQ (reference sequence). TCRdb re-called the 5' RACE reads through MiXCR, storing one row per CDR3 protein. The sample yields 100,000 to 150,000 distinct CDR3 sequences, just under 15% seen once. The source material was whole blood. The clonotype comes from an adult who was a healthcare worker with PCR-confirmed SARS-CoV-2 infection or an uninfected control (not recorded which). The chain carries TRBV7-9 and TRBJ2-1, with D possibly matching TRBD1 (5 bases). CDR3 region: CASSLQGSSYNEQFF. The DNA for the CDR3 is TGTGCCAGCAGCTTACAGGGTAGCTCCTACAATGAGCAGTTCTTC.